This T cell receptor (beta chain) was observed in a study of blood T cell repertoires in COVID-19. This clone was seen a handful of times. In the authors' methods: The authors estimated nucleated cell counts from reference gene primer amplification. TCRdb's copy holds only in-frame clones and misses some; the assay was immunoSEQ multiplex PCR. V, J and clone size were drawn from that table, and D and trimming were deduced from the DNA. The sample holds tens of thousands of clones; roughly 76% are singletons and the top ten take around 4.4%. V was cut by 7 bases and J by 2 bases, with 12 bases left in between. Germline assignment: CDR1 SNHLY and CDR2 FYNNEI. The CDR3 loop spans 13 amino acids.

The sample comprised peripheral blood. The chain couples TRBV2 to TRBJ2-7; D gene ambiguous. The receptor's source is a woman between 45 and 60 years old with acute or convalescent COVID-19. In DNA, the CDR3 is TGTGCCAGCACTCGGTCGCCCCCCTACGAGCAGTACTTC. Translating gives CASTRSPPYEQYF.